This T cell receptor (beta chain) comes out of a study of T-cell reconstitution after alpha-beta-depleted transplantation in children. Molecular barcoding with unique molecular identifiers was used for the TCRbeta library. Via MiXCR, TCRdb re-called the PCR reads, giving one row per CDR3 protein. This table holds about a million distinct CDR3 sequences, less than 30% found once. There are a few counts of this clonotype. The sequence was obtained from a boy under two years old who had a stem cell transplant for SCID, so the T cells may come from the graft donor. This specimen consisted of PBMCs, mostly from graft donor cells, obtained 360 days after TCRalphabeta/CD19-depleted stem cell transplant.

The CDR3 loop reads CASSVGGLAGEETQYF. In DNA, the CDR3 is TGTGCCAGCAGCGTAGGGGGACTAGCGGGGGAAGAGACCCAGTACTTC. The V call is TRBV9, the J call TRBJ2-5; 14 nucleotides match TRBD2. Germline V gives CDR1 SGDLS, CDR2 YYNGEE. The CDR3 length is 16 residues. V gave up 0 bases and J gave up 3 bases; unmatched junction bases: 1. Looking up the rest from reference TRBV9 and TRBJ2-5 gives the full variable domain: DSGVTQTPKHLITATGQRVTLRCSPRSGDLSVYWYQQSLDQGLQFLIQYYNGEERAKGNILERFSAQQFPDLHSELNLSSLELGDSALYFCASSVGGLAGEETQYFGPGTRLLVL.